A single sample gave rise to the 11 T cell receptor beta chains below, sequenced in a study of cytomegalovirus exposure and HLA in healthy donors (dated by TCRdb to 2016 to 2017). The library came from the immunoSEQ multiplex PCR assay. For the multiplex PCR, a mixture combining 60 forward primers for TCR Vbeta segments and 13 reverse primers for TCR Jbeta segments was used. TCRdb retrieved this table from immuneACCESS and kept in-frame rearrangements only. Not all clones are present; in checked studies, unresolved V genes account for under half, and no reason is known for the remainder. This sample comprises some 100,000 clones, 84% of them detected only once. 1.2% of the sample comes from the top ten. The sequenced material came from PBMCs. Receptor source: a woman aged 18-35 years in good health and CMV-seronegative.

The chain joins TRBV6-5 to TRBJ1-2; D uncertain. The V end was cut by 2 bases, the J end by 3 bases, with 10 bases between. This CDR3 is built from 14 residues. Germline CDR1 is MNHEY and CDR2 is SVGAGI. CDR3 protein: CASSYLGEDYGYTF. DNA for the CDR3: TGTGCCAGCAGTTACCTGGGAGAGGACTATGGCTACACCTTC.

The chain has TRBV19 and TRBJ2-3, with 8 bases fitting TRBD2. The CDR3 totals 19 residues. The germline gives CDR1 LNHDA, CDR2 SQIVND (reference sequence). V lost 2 bases and J lost 2; bases outside the gene matches: 15. The CDR3 nucleotides are TGTGCCAGTAGTATACGGAGCGGGGGCGGCGACATATACACAGATACGCAGTATTTT. Protein: CASSIRSGGGDIYTDTQYF.

This clone came up once. The gene calls are TRBV4-3 and TRBJ1-5, with D possibly TRBD1 on 6 matching bases. V was cut by 3 bases and J by 3 bases, with 12 bases left in between. The CDR3 length is 15 residues. Germline V CDR1 and CDR2: LGHNA, YSLEER. The CDR3: CASSQSDSTNQPQHF. DNA for the CDR3: TGCGCCAGCAGCCAGTCGGACAGCACCAATCAGCCCCAGCATTTT.

The J gene is TRBJ2-2, the V gene TRBV5-1; the D gene is possibly TRBD1 (6 bases). The CDR3 consists of 16 residues. The ends were cut back, 0 bases at V and 3 bases at J, with 12 bases in the middle. Looked up from germline, CDR1 is SGHRS and CDR2 is YFSETQ. The CDR3 reads CASSLALGADTGELFF. The CDR3 DNA follows: TGCGCCAGCAGCTTGGCCTTGGGGGCGGACACCGGGGAGCTGTTTTTT.

The chain couples TRBV6-5 to TRBJ2-2; no definite D call. Germline CDR1 is MNHEY and CDR2 is SVGAGI. The CDR3 runs 12 residues. V lost 10 bases, J lost 7 bases, and 13 bases lay in between. The CDR3 here is CATSPKFGELFF. The DNA of the CDR3 is TGTGCCACCTCCCCTAAGTTCGGGGAGCTGTTTTTT.

This chain links TRBV27 with TRBJ2-3; D possibly corresponds to TRBD2 (6 bases). V lost 6 bases and J lost 2, with 15 bases in between. The CDR3 contains 15 residues. Germline loops: CDR1 MNHEY, CDR2 SMNVEV (reference sequence). CDR3 region: CASRVGGGVTDTQYF. Written as DNA, the CDR3 is TGTGCCAGCAGGGTGGGGGGAGGTGTCACAGATACGCAGTATTTT.

This clone showed up just once. The rearrangement uses TRBV2 and TRBJ2-3; tentatively, D is TRBD1 (5 bases). The germline V and J ends were trimmed by 6 bases and 5 bases, with 18 bases remaining between them. Looked up from germline, CDR1 is SNHLY and CDR2 is FYNNEI. The CDR3 runs to 15 residues. The CDR3 loop reads CASRVQALRLDTQYF. Written as DNA, the CDR3 is TGTGCCAGCAGAGTACAGGCGCTAAGGTTAGATACGCAGTATTTT.

The chain couples TRBV7-6 to TRBJ2-5, with 8 bases identical to TRBD2. Germline CDR1 and CDR2: SGHVS and FNYEAQ. The CDR3 has 15 amino acids. The junction had 7 bases not matched to a gene; V was cut back by 5 bases and J by 2 bases. Here the CDR3 DNA reads TGTGCCAGCAGCCCCCGGGGGGGGGAGCAAGAGACCCAGTACTTC. This gives the protein CASSPRGGEQETQYF.

The rearrangement joins TRBV2 to TRBJ1-2; TRBD1 matches 8 bases. The germline V gene encodes CDR1 SNHLY and CDR2 FYNNEI. This CDR3 contains 14 residues. Trimming cost V 6 bases and J 2 bases; bases outside gene matches: 5. The CDR3 here is CASRMDRENYGYTF. The CDR3 DNA reads as TGTGCCAGCAGGATGGACAGGGAGAACTATGGCTACACCTTC.

CDR3 DNA sequence: TGCAGCGTGCAGCGGCGGGACACTGAAGCTTTCTTT. This codes for CSVQRRDTEAFF. V and J are TRBV29-1 and TRBJ1-1; D is undetermined. CDR3 length: 12 amino acids. The V and J ends lost 6 bases and 3 bases respectively, with 11 bases between them. Germline CDR1 SQVTM, CDR2 ANQGSEA.

V and J are TRBV11-2 and TRBJ2-5; 14 bases line up with TRBD2. From germline, CDR1 is SGHAT and CDR2 FQNNGV. The CDR3 is 15 residues long. V dropped 4 bases and J dropped 11; count of bases not matched to a gene: 9. CDR3 residues: CASSSGLAGGSEQYF. CDR3 nucleotide sequence: TGTGCCAGCAGCTCCGGACTAGCGGGGGGTTCGGAGCAGTACTTC.